This T cell receptor (beta chain) was sequenced for a study of blood T cell repertoires in COVID-19. Background on the study: Specimens from acute and convalescent COVID-19 originated in the United States, Italy and Spain. Sources were T cells, B-cell-depleted T cells, or PBMCs; the material itself was cDNA or gDNA.

As originally analysed: Amplification from reference gene primers served as the basis for estimated nucleated cell counts. The table came from immunoSEQ multiplex PCR; TCRdb's copy has only in-frame clones and leaves some out. D and trimming were read from the DNA, whereas the V and J calls and clone size are those reported in that table. This table holds about 140,000 clones, 88% found once. Trimming removed 2 bases from V and 5 bases from J, with 4 bases in between. From germline, CDR1 is LNHDA and CDR2 SQIVND (reference sequence). The CDR3 is made up of 12 amino acids. The sample taken for sequencing was peripheral blood. The clonotype originates from a man between 60 and 75 years old with active or convalescent COVID-19. The chain employs TRBV19 and TRBJ2-1; D is uncertain. The CDR3 region has the DNA TGTGCCAGTAGTATACAGGACAATGAGCAGTTCTTC. It yields the protein CASSIQDNEQFF.